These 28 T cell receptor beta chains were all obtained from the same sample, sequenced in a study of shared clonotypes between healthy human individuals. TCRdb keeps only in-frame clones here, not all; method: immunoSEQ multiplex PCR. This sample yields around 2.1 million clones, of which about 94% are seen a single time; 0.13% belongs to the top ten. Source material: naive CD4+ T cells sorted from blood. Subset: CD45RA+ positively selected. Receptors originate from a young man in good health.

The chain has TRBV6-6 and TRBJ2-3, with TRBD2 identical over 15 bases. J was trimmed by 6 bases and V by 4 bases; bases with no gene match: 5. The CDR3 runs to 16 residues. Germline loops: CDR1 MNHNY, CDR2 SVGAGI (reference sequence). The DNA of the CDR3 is TGTGCCAGCAGTTTGGGACTAGCGGGAGGAGGGGATACGCAGTATTTT. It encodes CASSLGLAGGGDTQYF.

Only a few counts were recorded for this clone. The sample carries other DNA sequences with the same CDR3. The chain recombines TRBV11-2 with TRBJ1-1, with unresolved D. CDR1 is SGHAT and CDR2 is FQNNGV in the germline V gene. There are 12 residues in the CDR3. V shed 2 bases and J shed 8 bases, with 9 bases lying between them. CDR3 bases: TGTGCCAGCAGCTTATTTCACAGAGAAGCTTTCTTT. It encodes CASSLFHREAFF. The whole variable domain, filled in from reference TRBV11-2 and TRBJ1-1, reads EAGVAQSPRYKIIEKRQSVAFWCNPISGHATLYWYQQILGQGPKLLIQFQNNGVVDDSQLPKDRFSAERLKGVDSTLKIQPAKLEDSAVYLCASSLFHREAFFGQGTRLTVV.

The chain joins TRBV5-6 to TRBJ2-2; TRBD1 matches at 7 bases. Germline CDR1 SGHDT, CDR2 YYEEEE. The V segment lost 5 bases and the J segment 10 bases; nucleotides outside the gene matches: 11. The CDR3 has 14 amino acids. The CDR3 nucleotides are TGTGCCAGCAGTCCGACTCGACAGGGCGAGGAGCTGTTTTTT. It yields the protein CASSPTRQGEELFF. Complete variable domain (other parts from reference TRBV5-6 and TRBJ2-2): DAGVTQSPTHLIKTRGQQVTLRCSPKSGHDTVSWYQQALGQGPQFIFQYYEEEERQRGNFPDRFSGHQFPNYSSELNVNALLLGDSALYLCASSPTRQGEELFFGEGSRLTVL.

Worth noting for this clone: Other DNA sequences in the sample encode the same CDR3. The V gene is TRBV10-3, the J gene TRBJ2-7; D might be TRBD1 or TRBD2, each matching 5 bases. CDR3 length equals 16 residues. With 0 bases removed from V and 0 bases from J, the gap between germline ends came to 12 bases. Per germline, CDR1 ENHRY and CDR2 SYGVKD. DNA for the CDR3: TGTGCCATCAGTGAGTCGTCGGGGCTGAGCTCCTACGAGCAGTACTTC. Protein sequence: CAISESSGLSSYEQYF.

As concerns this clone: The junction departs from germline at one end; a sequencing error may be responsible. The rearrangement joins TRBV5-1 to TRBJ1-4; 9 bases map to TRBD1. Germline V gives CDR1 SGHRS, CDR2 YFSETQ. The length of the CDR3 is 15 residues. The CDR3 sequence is CASSATGTGPEKPFF. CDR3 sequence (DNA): TGCGCCAGCAGCGCCACCGGGACAGGGCCTGAAAAACCGTTTTTT.

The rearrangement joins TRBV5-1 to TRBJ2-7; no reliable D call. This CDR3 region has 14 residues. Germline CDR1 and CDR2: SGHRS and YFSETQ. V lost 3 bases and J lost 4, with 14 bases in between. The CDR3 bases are TGCGCCAGCAGCTCCAAAGCGCCTTTTTACGAGCAGTACTTC. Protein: CASSSKAPFYEQYF.

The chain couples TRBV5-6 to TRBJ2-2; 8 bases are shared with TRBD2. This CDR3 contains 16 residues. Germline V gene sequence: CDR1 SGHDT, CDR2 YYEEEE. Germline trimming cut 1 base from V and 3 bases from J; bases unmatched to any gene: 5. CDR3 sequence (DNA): TGTGCCAGCAGCTTGAAACTAGCGGTCGACACCGGGGAGCTGTTTTTT. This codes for CASSLKLAVDTGELFF. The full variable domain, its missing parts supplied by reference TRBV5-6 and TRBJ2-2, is DAGVTQSPTHLIKTRGQQVTLRCSPKSGHDTVSWYQQALGQGPQFIFQYYEEEERQRGNFPDRFSGHQFPNYSSELNVNALLLGDSALYLCASSLKLAVDTGELFFGEGSRLTVL.

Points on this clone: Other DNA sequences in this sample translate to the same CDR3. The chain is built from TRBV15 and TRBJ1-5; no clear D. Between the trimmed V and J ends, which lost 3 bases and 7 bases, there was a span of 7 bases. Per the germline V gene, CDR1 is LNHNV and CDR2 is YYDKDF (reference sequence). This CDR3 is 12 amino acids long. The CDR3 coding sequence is TGTGCCACCAGCAGGGCGGGACAGCCCCAGCATTTT. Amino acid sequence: CATSRAGQPQHF.

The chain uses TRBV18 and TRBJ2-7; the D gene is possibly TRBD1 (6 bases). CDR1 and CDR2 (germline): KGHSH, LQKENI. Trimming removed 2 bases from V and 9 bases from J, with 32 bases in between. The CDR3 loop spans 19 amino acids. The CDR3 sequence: CASSPTTGTTKNGNYWQYF. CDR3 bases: TGTGCCAGCTCACCAACTACCGGGACAACCAAGAATGGCAACTACTGGCAGTACTTC.

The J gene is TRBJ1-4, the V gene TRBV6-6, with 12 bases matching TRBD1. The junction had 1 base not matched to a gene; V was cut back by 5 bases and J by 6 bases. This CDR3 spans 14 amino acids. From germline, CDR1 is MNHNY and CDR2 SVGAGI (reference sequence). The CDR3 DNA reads TGTGCCAGCAGTCGGGACAGGGGGCATGAAAAACTGTTTTTT. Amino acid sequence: CASSRDRGHEKLFF.

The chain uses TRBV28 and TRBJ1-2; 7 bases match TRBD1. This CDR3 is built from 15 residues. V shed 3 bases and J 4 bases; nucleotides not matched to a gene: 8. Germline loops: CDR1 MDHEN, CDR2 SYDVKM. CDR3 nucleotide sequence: TGTGCCAGCAGTTTCTCAGACAGGGAGGGCTATGGCTACACCTTC. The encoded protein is CASSFSDREGYGYTF.

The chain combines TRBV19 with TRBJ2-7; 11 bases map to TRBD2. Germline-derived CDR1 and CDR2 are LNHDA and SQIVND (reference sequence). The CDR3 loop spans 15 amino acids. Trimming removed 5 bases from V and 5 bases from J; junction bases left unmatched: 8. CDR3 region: CASSGLAGGENEQYF. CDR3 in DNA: TGTGCCAGTAGTGGATTAGCGGGAGGGGAGAACGAGCAGTACTTC.

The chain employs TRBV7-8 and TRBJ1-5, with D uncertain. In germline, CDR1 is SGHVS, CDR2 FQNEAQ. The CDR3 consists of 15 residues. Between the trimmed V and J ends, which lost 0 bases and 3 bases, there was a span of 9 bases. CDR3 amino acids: CASSLAAQNNQPQHF. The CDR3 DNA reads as TGTGCCAGCAGCTTAGCGGCGCAGAACAATCAGCCCCAGCATTTT.

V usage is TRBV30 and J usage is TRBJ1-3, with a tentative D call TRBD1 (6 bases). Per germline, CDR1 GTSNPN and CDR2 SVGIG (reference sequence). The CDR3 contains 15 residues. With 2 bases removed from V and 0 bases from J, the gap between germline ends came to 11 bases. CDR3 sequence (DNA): TGTGCCTGGAGTAAGGTACAGGGCTCTGGAAACACCATATATTTT. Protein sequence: CAWSKVQGSGNTIYF.

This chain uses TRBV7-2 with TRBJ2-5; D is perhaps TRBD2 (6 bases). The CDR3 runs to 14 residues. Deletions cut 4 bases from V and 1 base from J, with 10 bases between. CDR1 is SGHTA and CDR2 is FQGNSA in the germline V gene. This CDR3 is CASSSDSGQETQYF. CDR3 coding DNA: TGTGCCAGCAGCTCCGATAGCGGCCAAGAGACCCAGTACTTC.

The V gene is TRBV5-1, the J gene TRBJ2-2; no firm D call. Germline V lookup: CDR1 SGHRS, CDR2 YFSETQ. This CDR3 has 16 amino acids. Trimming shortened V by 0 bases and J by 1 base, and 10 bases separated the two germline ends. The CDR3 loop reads CASSLVVQLNTGELFF. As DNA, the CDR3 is TGCGCCAGCAGCTTGGTCGTACAACTGAACACCGGGGAGCTGTTTTTT.

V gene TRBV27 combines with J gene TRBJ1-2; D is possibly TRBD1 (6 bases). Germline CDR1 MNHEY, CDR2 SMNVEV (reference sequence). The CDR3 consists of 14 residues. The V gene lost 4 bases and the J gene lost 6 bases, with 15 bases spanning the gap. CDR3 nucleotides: TGTGCCAGCAGTTCAGAGTGGGGGGCGCATGGCTACACCTTC. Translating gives CASSSEWGAHGYTF.

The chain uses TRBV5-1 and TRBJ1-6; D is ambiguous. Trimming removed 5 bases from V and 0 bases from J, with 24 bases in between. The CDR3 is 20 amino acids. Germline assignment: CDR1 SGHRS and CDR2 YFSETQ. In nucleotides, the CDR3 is TGCGCCAGCAGAGCGGGCAGCAGTTCTGGGATGAGCTCCTATAATTCACCCCTCCACTTT. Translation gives CASRAGSSSGMSSYNSPLHF.

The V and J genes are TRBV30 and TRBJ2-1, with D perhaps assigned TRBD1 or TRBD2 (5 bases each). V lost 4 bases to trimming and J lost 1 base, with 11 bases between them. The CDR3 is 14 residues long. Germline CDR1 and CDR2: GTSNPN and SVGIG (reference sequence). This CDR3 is CAWTLRGSYNEQFF. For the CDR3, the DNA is TGTGCCTGGACCCTGAGGGGTTCCTACAATGAGCAGTTCTTC.

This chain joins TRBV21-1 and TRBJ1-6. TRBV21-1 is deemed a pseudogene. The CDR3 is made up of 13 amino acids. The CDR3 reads CARSGPQNSPLHF. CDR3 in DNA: TGTGCCAGATCGGGACCCCAAAATTCACCCCTCCACTTT.

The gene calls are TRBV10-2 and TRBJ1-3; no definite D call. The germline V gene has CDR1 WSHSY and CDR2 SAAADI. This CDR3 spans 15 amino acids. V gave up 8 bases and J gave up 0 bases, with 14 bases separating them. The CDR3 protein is CASHPEGFSGNTIYF. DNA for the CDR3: TGCGCCAGCCACCCCGAGGGATTCTCTGGAAACACCATATATTTT.

This CDR3 is CASSSTTGGTGNTIYF. As DNA, the CDR3 is TGCGCCAGCAGCTCAACGACAGGGGGAACTGGAAACACCATATATTTT. The V gene is TRBV5-1, the J gene TRBJ1-3, with TRBD1 matching 9 bases. CDR1 and CDR2 (germline): SGHRS, YFSETQ. CDR3 length equals 16 residues. Trimming at V came to 3 bases and at J to 2 bases, leaving 6 bases not matched to a gene.

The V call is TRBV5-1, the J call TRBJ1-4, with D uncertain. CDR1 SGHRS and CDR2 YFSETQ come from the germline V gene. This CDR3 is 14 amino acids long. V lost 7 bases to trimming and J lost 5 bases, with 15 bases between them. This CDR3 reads CASGKVGRNEKLFF. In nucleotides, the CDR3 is TGCGCCAGCGGGAAGGTTGGGAGGAATGAAAAACTGTTTTTT.

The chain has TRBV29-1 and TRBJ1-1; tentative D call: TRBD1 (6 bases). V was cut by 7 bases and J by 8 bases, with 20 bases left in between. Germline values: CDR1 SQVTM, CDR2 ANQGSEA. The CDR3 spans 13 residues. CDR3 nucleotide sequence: TGCAGCGCCCAACTCTCACAGGGTTTAGAAGCTTTCTTT. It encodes CSAQLSQGLEAFF. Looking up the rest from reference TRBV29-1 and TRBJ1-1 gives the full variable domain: SAVISQKPSRDICQRGTSLTIQCQVDSQVTMMFWYRQQPGQSLTLIATANQGSEATYESGFVIDKFPISRPNLTFSTLTVSNMSPEDSSIYLCSAQLSQGLEAFFGQGTRLTVV.

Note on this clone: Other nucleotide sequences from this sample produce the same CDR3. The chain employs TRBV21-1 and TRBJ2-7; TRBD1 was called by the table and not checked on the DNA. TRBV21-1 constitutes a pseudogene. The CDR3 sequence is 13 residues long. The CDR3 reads CAIDRAGKHEQYF. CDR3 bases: TGTGCCATCGACAGGGCCGGGAAACACGAACAGTACTTC.

For the CDR3, the DNA is TGCGCCAGCAGCTTGCCCTCTGTGGGGACCCAGTACTTC. This sequence encodes CASSLPSVGTQYF. This sequence joins TRBV5-1 and TRBJ2-5; D gene unclear. Germline loops: CDR1 SGHRS, CDR2 YFSETQ. This CDR3 comprises 13 residues. V was trimmed by 1 base and J by 7 bases, leaving 11 bases between them.

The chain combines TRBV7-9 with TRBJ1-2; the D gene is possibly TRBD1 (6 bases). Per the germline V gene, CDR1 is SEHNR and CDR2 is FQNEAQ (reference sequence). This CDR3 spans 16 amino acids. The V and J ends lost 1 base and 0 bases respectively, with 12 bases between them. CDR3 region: CASSLGGTPANYGYTF. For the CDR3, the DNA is TGTGCCAGCAGCTTAGGGGGGACACCAGCTAACTATGGCTACACCTTC.

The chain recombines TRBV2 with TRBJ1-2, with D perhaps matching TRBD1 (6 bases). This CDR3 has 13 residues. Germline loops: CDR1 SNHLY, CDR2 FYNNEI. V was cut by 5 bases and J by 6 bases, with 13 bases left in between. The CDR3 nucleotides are TGTGCCAGCAGTCAACAGGGCTGGGATGGCTACACCTTC. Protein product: CASSQQGWDGYTF. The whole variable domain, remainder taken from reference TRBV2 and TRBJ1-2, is EPEVTQTPSHQVTQMGQEVILRCVPISNHLYFYWYRQILGQKVEFLVSFYNNEISEKSEIFDDQFSVERPDGSNFTLKIRSTKLEDSAMYFCASSQQGWDGYTFGSGTRLTVV.